Listed here are 6 T cell receptor beta chains from one sample, sequenced in a study of blood T cell repertoires in COVID-19. Libraries were prepared by immunoSEQ multiplex PCR; TCRdb keeps only in-frame clonotypes and omits some of them. The sample records about 240,000 clones, 82% being singletons. The sample taken for sequencing was peripheral blood. The receptors stem from an older woman with active or convalescent COVID-19.

The chain uses TRBV2 and TRBJ1-5, with D possibly TRBD1 on 6 matching bases. The CDR3 totals 15 residues. V lost 3 bases and J lost 2, with 11 bases in between. The germline CDR1 and CDR2 sequences are SNHLY and FYNNEI. The CDR3 DNA follows: TGTGCCAGCAGTGAGAACAGGGCGGGCAATCAGCCCCAGCATTTT. Its translation is CASSENRAGNQPQHF.

The rearrangement uses TRBV28 and TRBJ1-3, with D unclear. V was trimmed by 4 bases and J by 3 bases, leaving 16 bases between them. Germline V gives CDR1 MDHEN, CDR2 SYDVKM. The CDR3 length is 16 residues. The CDR3 loop reads CASSSHNTDFGNTIYF. The CDR3 coding sequence is TGTGCCAGCAGTTCTCATAATACAGATTTTGGAAACACCATATATTTT.

The genes are TRBV2 and TRBJ1-2; 7 bases are shared with TRBD1. CDR1 is SNHLY and CDR2 is FYNNEI in the germline V gene. J was trimmed by 2 bases and V by 5 bases; bases with no gene match: 14. CDR3 length equals 17 residues. CDR3 loop: CASSNLMPGQTNYGYTF. DNA of the CDR3: TGTGCCAGCAGTAATTTAATGCCGGGACAGACCAACTATGGCTACACCTTC.

The V gene is TRBV4-1, the J gene TRBJ1-1; D gene uncertain. V gave up 5 bases and J gave up 0 bases, with 16 bases separating them. Germline lookup yields CDR1 MGHRA and CDR2 YSYEKL. The CDR3 has 16 residues. The CDR3 region has the DNA TGCGCCAGCAGCACTTGGGTGGGAGGCATGAACACTGAAGCTTTCTTT. It specifies CASSTWVGGMNTEAFF.

The chain recombines TRBV19 with TRBJ1-2, with TRBD1 matching over 9 bases. CDR3 length: 17 amino acids. Germline V lookup: CDR1 LNHDA, CDR2 SQIVND (reference sequence). The V and J ends lost 1 base and 8 bases, in that order; junction bases with no gene match: 14. Here the CDR3 DNA reads TGTGCCAGTAGTATAGCGGCCCCGGGACAGGGAGGCCAAGGCTACACCTTC. Translating gives CASSIAAPGQGGQGYTF.

As DNA, the CDR3 is TGTGCCAGCACTCGAGACAGGGGTGGGTACGAGCAGTACTTC. Its translation: CASTRDRGGYEQYF. The chain employs TRBV6-5 and TRBJ2-7; 8 nucleotides match TRBD1. V lost 7 bases to trimming and J lost 4 bases; unmatched junction nucleotides: 9. CDR1 is MNHEY and CDR2 is SVGAGI in the germline V gene. The CDR3 extends over 14 amino acids.